This TCR beta chain was profiled in a study of blood T cell repertoires in COVID-19 (TCRdb year 2020). Study-level background: Samples covering the acute and convalescent phases of COVID-19 were provided by collaborators in the United States, Italy and Spain. Deeply sampled blood TCRbeta repertoires from subjects exposed to, actively infected with, or recovered from COVID-19 were included in the dataset. Where available, HLA class I and class II types were taken from metadata supplied by the sample provider and were not determined by assay-based typing. The sample metadata nearly always contained a de-identified subject ID, COVID-19 status, age in years and sex. The repertoires were released in a freely available public database intended as a resource for research on the immune response to SARS-CoV-2. The material from the prospective study consisted of cDNA or gDNA derived from T cells, B-cell-depleted T cells, or PBMCs. Samples came from the ongoing ImmuneRACE study (first 160 participants) plus 1,254 subjects from 6 global collaborators.

The collaborating institutions used their own protocols to collect whole blood in K2EDTA tubes. For TCRbeta analysis, collaborator samples were shipped as frozen whole blood, as isolated PBMCs, or as DNA extracted from either sample type. The immunoSEQ Assay, a bias-controlled multiplex PCR, was used to amplify TCRbeta CDR3 regions from genomic DNA. From the authors' description of their analysis: Within the assay, amplification of reference gene primers was used to estimate how many nucleated cells each sample contained. To quantify the absolute abundance of each unique TCRbeta CDR3 rearrangement, sequence reads were collapsed and filtered. For each sample, productive Simpson clonality was calculated by taking the square root of Simpson's diversity index across productive rearrangements. The table was pulled from immuneACCESS by TCRdb, which kept in-frame rearrangements only. Such tables lose some clones; where checked, under half of the loss comes from unresolved V genes, and the rest has no known cause. The DNA gave D and trimming, while V, J and clone size come from that table. The sample records over 200,000 clones, about 86% of which are singletons. The ten largest clones take up 4.4% of the sample.

Points the paper makes about the study in general: Clinical and demographic metadata were provided uncurated, with the amount varying by source and participant.

After removal of 6 bases from V and 7 bases from J, the junction retains 8 bases not matched to a gene. Including the terminal cysteine and phenylalanine, the CDR3 comprises 14 residues. Only the CDR3 region is kept as DNA, spanning 42 bases read in frame from base 1. The germline V gene (reference sequence) supplies CDR1 MNHNY and CDR2 SVGAGI. For this clone: No antigen is known for it. No much larger clone exists at a distance of one base, and base qualities are not known.

The receptor was derived from a man aged 50-60 years with active or convalescent COVID-19. The chain links TRBV6-6 with TRBJ2-1; 8 middle bases align to TRBD2. Source material: peripheral blood. The CDR3 region: CASRAGGRLNEQFF. The DNA reads TGTGCCAGCAGGGCGGGGGGCCGTCTGAATGAGCAGTTCTTC.